This entry is about one TCR beta chain. The data belong to a study of blood T cell repertoires in COVID-19. For the study at large: PBMCs, B-cell-depleted T cells, or T cells provided the cDNA or gDNA that made up the material.

Profiled with immunoSEQ multiplex PCR; TCRdb holds only in-frame clones, not every one. The repertoire holds 150,000 to 160,000 clones, with roughly four fifths as singletons. This CDR3 is built from 14 residues. Trimming stripped 1 base from V and 8 bases from J, with 14 bases between. Germline loops: CDR1 SGHAT, CDR2 FQNNGV. Seattle enrolled patients during active infection and tracked them longitudinally. The TCR was taken from a woman aged 60-70 years with COVID-19, enrolled during active disease. The sequencing sample was made of peripheral blood. The chain couples TRBV11-2 to TRBJ1-2; the D is unclear. CDR3 sequence: CASSLVEGVGGYTF. CDR3 nucleotide sequence: TGTGCCAGCAGCTTAGTAGAGGGAGTTGGCGGCTACACCTTC.